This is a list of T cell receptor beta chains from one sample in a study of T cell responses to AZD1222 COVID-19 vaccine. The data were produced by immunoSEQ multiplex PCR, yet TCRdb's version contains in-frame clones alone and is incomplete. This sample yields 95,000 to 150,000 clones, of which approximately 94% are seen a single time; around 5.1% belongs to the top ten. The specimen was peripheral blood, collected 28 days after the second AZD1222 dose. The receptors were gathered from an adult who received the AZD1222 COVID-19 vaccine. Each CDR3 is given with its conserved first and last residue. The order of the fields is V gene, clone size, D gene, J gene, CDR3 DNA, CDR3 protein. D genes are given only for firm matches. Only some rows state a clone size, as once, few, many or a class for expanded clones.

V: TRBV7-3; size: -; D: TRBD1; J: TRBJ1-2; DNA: TGTGCCAGCAGCTTAAGAGGGGGCGACGACTATGGCTACACCTTC; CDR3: CASSLRGGDDYGYTF
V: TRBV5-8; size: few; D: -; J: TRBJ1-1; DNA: TGTGCCAGCAGCTTGGAGTCAGGGTGGACTGAAGCTTTCTTT; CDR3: CASSLESGWTEAFF
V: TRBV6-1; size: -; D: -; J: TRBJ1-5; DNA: TGTGCCAGCAGTGAAGCGGGGGGGAGGAATCAGCCCCAGCATTTT; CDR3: CASSEAGGRNQPQHF
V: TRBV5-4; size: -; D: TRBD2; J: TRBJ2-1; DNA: TGTGCCAGCAGCTTGGATCCGGGACTAGCGGGAGCGTACAATGAGCAGTTCTTC; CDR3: CASSLDPGLAGAYNEQFF
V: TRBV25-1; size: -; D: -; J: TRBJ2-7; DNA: TGTGCCAGCAGTGATCTATACGAGCAGTACTTC; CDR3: CASSDLYEQYF
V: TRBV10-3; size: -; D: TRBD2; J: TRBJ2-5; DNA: TGTGCCATCAGTGAGTCTTTGGCGGGAGGGTTGTCGAGTATGGAGACCCAGTACTTC; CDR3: CAISESLAGGLSSMETQYF
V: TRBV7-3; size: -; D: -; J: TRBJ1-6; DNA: TGTGCCAGCAGCTTACACGCGAGGGATAATTCACCCCTCCACTTT; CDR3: CASSLHARDNSPLHF
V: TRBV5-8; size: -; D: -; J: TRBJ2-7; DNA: TGTGCCAGCACCCGGGGCCGGACTTACGAGCAGTACTTC; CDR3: CASTRGRTYEQYF
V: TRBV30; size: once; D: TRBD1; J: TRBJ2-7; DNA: TGTGCCTGGAGACGACAGGGTCGCAACGAGCAGTACTTC; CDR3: CAWRRQGRNEQYF
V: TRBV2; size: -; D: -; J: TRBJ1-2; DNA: TGTGCCAGCAGCCCAGACTCCTATGGCTACACCTTC; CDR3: CASSPDSYGYTF
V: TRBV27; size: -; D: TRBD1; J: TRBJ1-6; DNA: TGTGCCAGCAGTTCGGGACAGAGCTCCTATAATTCACCCCTCCACTTT; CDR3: CASSSGQSSYNSPLHF
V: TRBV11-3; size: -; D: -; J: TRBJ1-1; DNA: TGTGCCAGCAGCTTAGGACAGGCCACTGAAGCTTTCTTT; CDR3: CASSLGQATEAFF
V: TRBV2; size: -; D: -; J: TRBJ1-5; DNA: TGTGCCAGCAGGTCGGCAGGGCAGAATCAGCCCCAGCATTTT; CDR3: CASRSAGQNQPQHF